This T cell receptor (beta chain) is drawn from a study of cytomegalovirus exposure and HLA in healthy donors. Study summary: The study placed approximately 81% of its 350 to 450 genotyped donors in the Caucasian-associated ancestry cluster. Study-wide results and caveats: Sequencing likely produced, as an artifact, a cluster of highly shared sequence variants. It was confirmed in vitro that a few of the CMV-associated chains were specific for CMV antigens.

Of note for this clone: Its specificity is unknown.

With 60 Vbeta and 13 Jbeta primers, the PCR was carried out. TCRdb's copy holds only in-frame clones and misses some; the assay was immunoSEQ multiplex PCR. The table has over 150,000 clones, 65% to 85% seen once. CDR1 MNHNS and CDR2 SASEGT come from the germline V gene. The CDR3 covers 15 residues. Trimming took off 5 bases at V and 2 bases at J, with 15 bases between the two ends. The receptor was isolated from a woman between 45 and 65 years old in good health and CMV-seropositive. Material: PBMCs. The chain carries TRBV6-1 and TRBJ2-5; D is perhaps TRBD1 (6 bases). The chain's CDR3 is CASSFQGQGQETQYF. In DNA, the CDR3 is TGTGCCAGCAGTTTTCAGGGGCAGGGGCAAGAGACCCAGTACTTC.